This T cell receptor (beta chain) was retrieved from a study of immune aging and cytomegalovirus after organ transplant (dated by TCRdb to about 2021). Regarding the study in general: Three-drug immunosuppression with prednisone, tacrolimus, and mycophenolate was given to all transplant recipients. Study-wide findings and limitations: Large clones contained a bigger proportion of TEMRA cells, and over time the seven largest clones (about 1,900 cells) picked up aged and TEMRA cells and lost TCM cells. CD57 was not measured in the sequencing data, so a conservative gene-based aging definition was used instead. Aged-phenotype cells increased post-transplant regardless of clone size, earlier in large clones (days 200-264) than small clones, following viremia.

The germline V gene supplies CDR1 LGHNT and CDR2 FRNRAP. CDR3 length: 17 amino acids, cysteine to phenylalanine. This entry keeps only the CDR3 DNA: 51 bases, framed from base 1. Here V drops 0 bases and J drops 8 bases, and the junction holds 12 bases not matched to any gene. This clonotype was seen at least ten times. What this receptor recognizes is not known. No quality values exist for individual bases; no much larger clone is one base distant. Library method: single-cell sequencing. TCRdb shows the sequencer as Illumina NovaSeq 6000. The BD Rhapsody Targeted mRNA and AbSeq Reagent Kit was used in a microwell format for cell capture and library preparation. Libraries covered TCR, sample tags, AbSeq, and targeted mRNA from the Human T-Cell Expression Panel plus custom TOX and TOX2 primers. Sequencing of the libraries was performed on an Illumina NovaSeq. The authors' analysis ran thus. The analysis covered about 10,000 cells in total, of which 7,000 to 8,500 were CD8 T cells and 4494 were CD8 T cells with an identifiable TCR CDR3. Raw data were processed with the BD Rhapsody Targeted Analysis Pipeline with V(D)J processing on the Seven Bridges Genomics platform. SeqGeq 1.6.0 was used for quality control, Sample Tag demultiplexing with Lex-BDSMK, clone identification with VDJ Explorer, and Seurat clustering. A clone was considered non-expanded if it made up <1% of CD8 T cells, and considered a clonal expansion if it made up >2.5% of the sample. TCRdb reworked the public reads: Q25 trimming with fastp, MiXCR clone assembly, productive beta chains retained. Every CDR3 protein is listed once, alongside the most common genes and DNA of its rows. The V and J calls were not made by the authors but by TCRdb's processing. In this sample the table shows about 21,000 distinct CDR3 sequences, approximately 34% of which occur a single time. The ten biggest clones cover less than 30% of the sample.

The meaning of the sample's time point label: five sample-tagged time points from pre-transplant (day -1) to day 368 post-transplant, pooled. After thawing, PBMC were stimulated with a CMV IE-1 overlapping peptide library for around 13 hours, with no transport inhibitors added. After being thawed and rested overnight, the cells were stimulated in R10 medium along with CD28/CD49d costimulation. The IE-1 peptide library was made up of 15-amino-acid peptides with 11-amino-acid overlaps. Each time point was barcoded using BD Single-Cell Multiplexing Kit Sample Tags, after which the barcoded samples were pooled and stained with oligo-conjugated anti-CD45RA plus sorting antibodies. A BD FACSAria III was used to sort CMV-responsive CD8+CD137+ and CD4+CD154+ T cells at 4-way purity. Blood samples were drawn into EDTA vacutainers and processed by Ficoll gradient within 1-24 hours.

The sequences come from CMV peptide-activated CD4+ and CD8+ T cells sorted from blood, collected at five time points, pooled. This sample's cell subset or site label indicates: sorted CD8+CD137+ and CD4+CD154+ T cells after about 12 h CMV IE-1 peptide stimulation. This clonotype was sampled from a female donor who had a heart transplant and CMV viremia. This chain joins TRBV12-5 to TRBJ2-3; 9 central nucleotides agree with TRBD1. The base sequence is TGTGCTAGTGGTTTGGTAGGTCCCGGGACAGGGTCCATTACGCAGTATTTT. Translated, it gives CASGLVGPGTGSITQYF.